This TCR beta chain stems from a study of cytomegalovirus exposure and HLA in healthy donors. The study's findings and limits: Available immune exposure information was restricted to CMV serostatus only.

Donors consisted of healthy bone marrow donors. CDR1 LGHNA and CDR2 YSLEER come from the germline V gene. This CDR3 region has 17 residues. V was pared by 1 base and J by 1 base, with 16 bases between. The PCR made use of 60 Vbeta and 13 Jbeta primers. Only in-frame clones appear in the TCRdb table, and some are missing; sequencing was by immunoSEQ multiplex PCR. The data hold around 160,000 clones, with 77% observed a single time. Notes on this clone: What it binds is unknown.

The clonotype comes from a man aged 50-60 years in good health and CMV-seropositive. The V and J genes are TRBV4-3 and TRBJ1-2; weak D call: TRBD1 (5 bases). Sequencing was done on a sample of PBMCs. As DNA, the CDR3 is TGCGCCAGCAGCCAAGCTCCGGGGGGGGTGGGTAACTATGGCTACACCTTC. This sequence encodes CASSQAPGGVGNYGYTF.